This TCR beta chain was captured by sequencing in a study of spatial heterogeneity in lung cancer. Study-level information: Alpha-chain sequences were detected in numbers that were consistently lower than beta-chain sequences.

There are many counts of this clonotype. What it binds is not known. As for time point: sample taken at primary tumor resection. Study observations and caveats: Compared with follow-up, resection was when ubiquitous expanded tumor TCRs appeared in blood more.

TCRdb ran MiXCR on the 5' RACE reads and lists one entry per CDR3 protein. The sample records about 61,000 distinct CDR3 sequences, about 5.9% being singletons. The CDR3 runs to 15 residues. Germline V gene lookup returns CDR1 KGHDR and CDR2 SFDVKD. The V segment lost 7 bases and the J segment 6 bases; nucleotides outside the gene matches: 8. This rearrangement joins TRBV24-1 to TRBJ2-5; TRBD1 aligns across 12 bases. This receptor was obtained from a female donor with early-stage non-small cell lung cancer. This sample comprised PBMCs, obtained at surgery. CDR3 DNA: TGTGCCACCAGCTCGGGACAGGGGGCGCGGAAGACCCAGTACTTC. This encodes CATSSGQGARKTQYF.